The sequence of this T cell receptor (beta chain) was determined in a study of PD-1 blockade in classical Hodgkin lymphoma. TCRdb's table, derived via immunoSEQ multiplex PCR, lists solely in-frame clones and lacks some. The data contain tens of thousands of clones, roughly 80% of them singletons. V shed 1 base and J shed 5 bases, with 11 bases lying between them. The CDR3 contains 14 residues. Per the germline V gene, CDR1 is MDHEN and CDR2 is SYDVKM. All trial patients relapsed after autologous stem cell transplantation. The sample here was peripheral blood mononuclear cells (PBMCs), taken before the second cycle of nivolumab. The TCR originated in a human donor with classical Hodgkin lymphoma. This chain uses TRBV28 with TRBJ2-5; D not certain. CDR3 in amino acids: CASSLSASRETQYF. The CDR3 DNA is TGTGCCAGCAGTTTATCTGCTAGTCGCGAGACCCAGTACTTC.